This T cell receptor beta chain comes out of a study of Graves' ophthalmopathy and Graves' hyperthyroidism. Overall study: At initial diagnosis, peripheral blood was obtained, and this preceded any treatment.

The CDR3 runs to 15 residues. Trimming at V came to 5 bases and at J to 6 bases, leaving 10 bases not matched to a gene. Germline CDR1 MDHEN, CDR2 SYDVKM. Amplified material comprised TCR beta CDR3 regions derived from RNA transcripts. HTBI-primed RT-PCR formed the first round, and a multiplex PCR formed the second. TCRdb ran MiXCR on the multiplex PCR reads and lists one entry per CDR3 protein. The repertoire holds 300,000 to 400,000 distinct CDR3 sequences, 15% to 20% seen once, with around 2.4% in the top ten. This clonotype was seen more than once but under ten times. The target antigen is unknown. Since the CDR3 does not end with the conserved phenylalanine or tryptophan, this likely comes from a read error. Study-level points and caveats: Appearing in blood as well were most expanded thyroid clonotypes above 0.001 frequency. A model built from 13 signatures distinguished ophthalmopathy from stable hyperthyroidism with approximately 89% sensitivity and approximately 80% specificity.

The origin of this receptor is an adult woman with stable Graves' hyperthyroidism. The chain couples TRBV28 to TRBJ1-2, with 9 bases fitting TRBD1. Source material: peripheral blood. CDR3 residues: CASSLLYRGQNGYTY. CDR3 nucleotides: TGTGCCAGCAGTCTACTATACAGGGGGCAGAATGGCTACACCTAC.